This T cell receptor beta chain was sequenced during a study of early T cells in non-severe SARS-CoV-2 infection. As for the study in general: Chains were not paired, and sequencing was done on bulk RNA from unsorted whole blood. General study points: There was a bias toward anti-spike CD8 responses in VDJdb matching, which missed private and CD4 specificities.

Regarding this clonotype: What it recognizes is unknown.

Individual cDNA molecules received unique molecular identifiers during library preparation. Using its own MiXCR run on the 5' RACE reads, TCRdb lists one record per CDR3 protein. The table includes 43,000 or so distinct CDR3 sequences, about 7% detected once. The sample comprised whole blood. The origin of this receptor is an adult who was a healthcare worker with PCR-confirmed SARS-CoV-2 infection or an uninfected control (not recorded which).

The CDR3 nucleotides read TGTGCCACCAGCAGCGTTATCCTTGCGGCCGACTACAATGAGCAGTTCTTC. Translated, it gives CATSSVILAADYNEQFF. V and J are TRBV15 and TRBJ2-1; D gene ambiguous. Trimming pared 3 bases from V and 3 bases from J, leaving 18 bases between. There are 17 residues in the CDR3. The V gene's germline CDR1 is LNHNV and CDR2 YYDKDF (reference sequence).